This T cell receptor (beta chain) comes out of a study of blood T cells in healthy people across ages. Study-wide results and limits: Strong correlation existed between TCR beta diversity and naive T cell percentage. Compared with aged donors, long-lived donors showed fewer expanded clones, suggesting selection.

In its sample, this clonotype was seen many times. Its target is unknown. It was with a sample-barcoded 5' primer and a J-beta primer mix that a second PCR of roughly 7 to 12 cycles was run. TCRdb independently ran MiXCR on the 5' RACE reads; one entry per CDR3 protein. The repertoire holds hundreds of thousands of distinct CDR3 sequences, with about 34% as singletons. The sequence was collected from an elderly woman in good health. Sequenced: blood.

CDR3: CSAAGGQGETQYF. CDR3 sequence (DNA): TGCAGCGCCGCAGGGGGCCAGGGAGAGACCCAGTACTTC. The rearrangement uses TRBV29-1 and TRBJ2-5; 8 bases align to TRBD1. The germline CDR1 and CDR2 sequences are SQVTM and ANQGSEA. CDR3 size: 13 residues. Unmatched junction bases numbered 8, after V lost 7 bases and J lost 4 bases.